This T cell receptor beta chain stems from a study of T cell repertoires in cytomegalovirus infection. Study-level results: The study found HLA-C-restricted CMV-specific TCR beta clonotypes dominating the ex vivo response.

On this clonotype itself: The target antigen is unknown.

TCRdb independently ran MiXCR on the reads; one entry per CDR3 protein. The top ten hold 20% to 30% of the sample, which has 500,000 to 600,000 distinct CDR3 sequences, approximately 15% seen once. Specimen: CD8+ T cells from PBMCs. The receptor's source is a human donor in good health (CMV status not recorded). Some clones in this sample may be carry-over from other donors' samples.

CDR3 amino acids: CASSVGAGGVLYF. The CDR3 coding sequence is TGTGCCAGCAGCGTAGGGGCTGGAGGGGTTTTGTACTTC. The chain combines TRBV9 with TRBJ2-7; possibly TRBD2 for D (6 bases). Trimming stripped 0 bases from V and 12 bases from J, with 16 bases between. Germline loops: CDR1 SGDLS, CDR2 YYNGEE. This CDR3 is 13 amino acids long.